Listed below are T cell receptor beta chains from one sample, sequenced in a study of blood T cell repertoires in COVID-19. TCRdb's copy holds only in-frame clones and misses some; the assay was immunoSEQ multiplex PCR. The repertoire holds about 68,000 clones, with roughly 85% as singletons. The specimen was peripheral blood. Receptor source: a man over 45 with acute or convalescent COVID-19. The CDR3 runs from the conserved cysteine through the conserved F or W. A D gene is named only where the DNA matches it firmly. Size values are once, few and many counts, or a class for expanded clones, and some rows have none.

.	TRBD2	TRBV10-3	TRBJ2-2	CAISSSGDAGELFF	TGTGCCATCAGCAGCAGCGGGGACGCCGGGGAGCTGTTTTTT
.	.	TRBV2	TRBJ1-6	CASSEMTGSSYNSPLHF	TGTGCCAGCAGTGAGATGACGGGGAGCTCCTATAATTCACCCCTCCACTTT
.	.	TRBV29-1	TRBJ2-3	CSVLGSPLTDTQYF	TGCAGCGTTCTAGGGAGCCCACTCACAGATACGCAGTATTTT
once	TRBD1	TRBV11-2	TRBJ2-7	CASSLSRTYRGSNSYEQYF	TGTGCCAGCAGCTTATCCCGAACCTACAGGGGCTCGAACTCCTACGAGCAGTACTTC
.	.	TRBV5-1	TRBJ1-6	CASSSYGQNYNSPLHF	TGCGCCAGCAGCTCCTATGGGCAGAACTATAATTCACCCCTCCACTTT
.	TRBD1	TRBV5-5	TRBJ1-5	CASSEDRANQPQHF	TGTGCCAGCAGCGAAGACAGGGCCAATCAGCCCCAGCATTTT
.	TRBD2	TRBV2	TRBJ2-5	CASSDGLAGGIGETQYF	TGTGCCAGCAGTGACGGACTAGCGGGGGGGATTGGAGAGACCCAGTACTTC
medium-sized	.	TRBV19	TRBJ1-6	CASSGAPSSYNSPLHF	TGTGCCAGTAGTGGGGCTCCCAGCTCCTATAATTCACCCCTCCACTTT
few	.	TRBV6-5	TRBJ1-6	CASLLRGMSNSPLHF	TGTGCCAGCCTGTTGCGGGGGATGAGTAATTCACCCCTCCACTTT
.	TRBD1	TRBV11-1	TRBJ1-2	CASSQRQGEDGYTF	TGTGCCAGCAGCCAGAGACAGGGAGAGGATGGCTACACCTTC
.	.	TRBV7-3	TRBJ2-7	CASSLKGGRDTYEQYF	TGTGCCAGCAGCCTCAAAGGGGGTAGAGATACCTACGAGCAGTACTTC
.	.	TRBV7-3	TRBJ2-5	CASSLGEEETQYF	TGTGCCAGCAGCTTAGGCGAGGAAGAGACCCAGTACTTC
.	TRBD2	TRBV7-3	TRBJ2-1	CASSLWGTSGYNEQFF	TGTGCCAGCAGCTTATGGGGGACTAGCGGCTACAATGAGCAGTTCTTC
.	.	TRBV2	TRBJ1-3	CASSRNTGNTIYF	TGTGCCAGCAGCAGGAATACTGGAAACACCATATATTTT
.	.	TRBV6-5	TRBJ1-3	CASAQHSGNTIYF	TGTGCCAGCGCACAGCACTCTGGAAACACCATATATTTT
once	TRBD1	TRBV5-6	TRBJ2-5	CASSSGGRGETQYF	TGTGCCAGCAGCTCGGGTGGCAGGGGGGAGACCCAGTACTTC
.	TRBD1	TRBV19	TRBJ2-3	CASSIKGAGPTADTQYF	TGTGCCAGTAGTATAAAGGGGGCAGGGCCGACAGCAGATACGCAGTATTTT
.	.	TRBV3-1/TRBV3-2	TRBJ2-5	CASSPSGSAGQETQYF	TGTGCCAGCAGTCCTTCGGGCTCTGCGGGCCAGGAGACCCAGTACTTC
.	TRBD1	TRBV6-6	TRBJ1-6	CASNPTGENSPLHF	TGTGCCAGCAACCCCACAGGGGAAAATTCACCCCTCCACTTT
many	.	TRBV2	TRBJ2-1	CASQERAYNEQFF	TGTGCCAGCCAGGAGCGGGCCTACAATGAGCAGTTCTTC
.	TRBD2	TRBV10-3	TRBJ2-3	CATGVAGDPTDTQYF	TGTGCCACTGGAGTAGCGGGGGATCCCACAGATACGCAGTATTTT
.	.	TRBV6-5	TRBJ1-1	CASSRQALMNTEAFF	TGTGCCAGCAGCAGGCAGGCCTTAATGAACACTGAAGCTTTCTTT
.	.	TRBV2	TRBJ2-1	CASSSDRYNEQFF	TGTGCCAGCAGTTCCGACAGGTACAATGAGCAGTTCTTC
.	.	TRBV6-5	TRBJ1-4	CASSDWGGRNEKLFF	TGTGCCAGCAGCGACTGGGGGGGGCGAAATGAAAAACTGTTTTTT
few	.	TRBV4-1	TRBJ2-7	CASSSTAGSSYEQYF	TGCGCCAGCAGCTCAACAGCCGGGAGCTCCTACGAGCAGTACTTC
.	.	TRBV7-2	TRBJ1-3	CASSLVAEISGNTIYF	TGTGCCAGCAGCTTAGTGGCAGAAATCTCTGGAAACACCATATATTTT
.	.	TRBV6-4	TRBJ1-6	CASSRGGGVEDSPLHF	TGTGCCAGCAGCCGGGGGGGAGGGGTAGAGGATTCACCCCTCCACTTT
few	TRBD1	TRBV19	TRBJ2-3	CASSAQGADTQYF	TGTGCCAGTAGTGCTCAGGGGGCAGATACGCAGTATTTT
.	.	TRBV12-3/TRBV12-4	TRBJ1-6	CASSLALNSPLHF	TGTGCCAGCAGTTTGGCTCTCAATTCACCCCTCCACTTT
.	TRBD2	TRBV7-8	TRBJ2-5	CASSPSTSGTQYF	TGTGCCAGCAGCCCGTCGACTAGCGGGACCCAGTACTTC
few	TRBD1	TRBV30	TRBJ2-2	CACTFGDRGNGELFF	TGTGCCTGTACCTTTGGAGACAGGGGAAACGGGGAGCTGTTTTTT
.	.	TRBV11-1	TRBJ2-1	CASSFVYNEQFF	TGTGCCAGCAGCTTCGTATACAATGAGCAGTTCTTC
.	.	TRBV18	TRBJ2-5	CASSPFSGERGSGETQYF	TGTGCCAGCTCACCATTCTCCGGAGAGAGGGGGTCAGGAGAGACCCAGTACTTC
.	.	TRBV19	TRBJ1-5	CASSIVGQRLGNQPQHF	TGTGCCAGTAGTATAGTGGGCCAACGATTGGGCAATCAGCCCCAGCATTTT
.	.	TRBV6-4	TRBJ2-1	CASRRDLADNEQFF	TGTGCCAGCAGGCGGGATTTAGCAGACAATGAGCAGTTCTTC
.	.	TRBV27	TRBJ2-3	CASSLTRADTQYF	TGTGCCAGCAGTTTAACCAGGGCAGATACGCAGTATTTT
.	TRBD1	TRBV27	TRBJ1-1	CASSATGITEAFF	TGTGCCAGCAGCGCGACAGGGATCACTGAAGCTTTCTTT
.	.	TRBV5-1	TRBJ2-2	CASSQGGFGNTGELFF	TGCGCCAGCAGCCAAGGCGGGTTTGGAAACACCGGGGAGCTGTTTTTT
.	.	TRBV12-5	TRBJ1-4	CASGLVLGTQSEKLFF	TGTGCTAGTGGTTTGGTACTGGGCACGCAATCCGAAAAACTGTTTTTT
.	TRBD1	TRBV11-2	TRBJ2-5	CASSYRGGQGRGETQYF	TGTGCCAGCAGCTATAGGGGAGGACAGGGGAGAGGAGAGACCCAGTACTTC
.	TRBD1	TRBV6-5	TRBJ2-7	CASRPGTETYEQYF	TGTGCCAGCAGGCCCGGGACAGAAACCTACGAGCAGTACTTC
.	.	TRBV18	TRBJ2-1	CASSLATGEYLYNEQFF	TGTGCCAGCTCACTAGCCACGGGGGAGTACTTATACAATGAGCAGTTCTTC
.	.	TRBV9	TRBJ2-3	CASSLGLVITDTQYF	TGTGCCAGCAGCTTGGGCCTGGTGATCACAGATACGCAGTATTTT
.	TRBD2	TRBV2	TRBJ2-5	CASSHPIREGYQETQYF	TGTGCCAGCAGCCACCCCATCAGGGAGGGGTACCAAGAGACCCAGTACTTC
.	.	TRBV2	TRBJ1-3	CASISLLGAGGNTIYF	TGTGCCAGCATCTCCTTACTGGGGGCAGGGGGAAACACCATATATTTT
once	TRBD2	TRBV10-1	TRBJ2-4	CASRGAGGRAKNIQYF	TGCGCCAGCAGAGGAGCGGGGGGGCGGGCCAAAAACATTCAGTACTTC